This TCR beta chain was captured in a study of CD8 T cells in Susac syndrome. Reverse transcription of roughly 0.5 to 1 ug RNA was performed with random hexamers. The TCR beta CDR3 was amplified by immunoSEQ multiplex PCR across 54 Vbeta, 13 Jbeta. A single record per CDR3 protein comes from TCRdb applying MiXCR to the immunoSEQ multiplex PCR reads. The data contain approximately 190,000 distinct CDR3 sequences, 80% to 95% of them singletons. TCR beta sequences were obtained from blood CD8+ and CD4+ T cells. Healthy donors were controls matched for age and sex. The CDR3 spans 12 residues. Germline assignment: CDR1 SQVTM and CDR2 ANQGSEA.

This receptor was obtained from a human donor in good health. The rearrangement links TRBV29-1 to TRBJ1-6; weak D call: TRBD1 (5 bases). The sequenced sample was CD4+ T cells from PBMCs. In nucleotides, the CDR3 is TGCAGTGCCGGGACCGCGAATTCACCCCTCCACTTT. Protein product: CSAGTANSPLHF.